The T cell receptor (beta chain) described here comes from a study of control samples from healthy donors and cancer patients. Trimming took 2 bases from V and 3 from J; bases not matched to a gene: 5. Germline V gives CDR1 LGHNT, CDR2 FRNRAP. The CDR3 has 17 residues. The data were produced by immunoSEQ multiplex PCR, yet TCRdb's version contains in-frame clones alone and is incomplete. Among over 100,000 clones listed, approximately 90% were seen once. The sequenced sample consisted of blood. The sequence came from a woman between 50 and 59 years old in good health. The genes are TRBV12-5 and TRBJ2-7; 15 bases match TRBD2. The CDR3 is CASGLTGTSGGIYEQYF. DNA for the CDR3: TGTGCTAGTGGTTTGACAGGGACTAGCGGGGGGATCTACGAGCAGTACTTC. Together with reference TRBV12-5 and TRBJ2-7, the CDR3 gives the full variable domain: DARVTQTPRHKVTEMGQEVTMRCQPILGHNTVFWYRQTMMQGLELLAYFRNRAPLDDSGMPKDRFSAEMPDATLATLKIQPSEPRDSAVYFCASGLTGTSGGIYEQYFGPGTRLTVT.